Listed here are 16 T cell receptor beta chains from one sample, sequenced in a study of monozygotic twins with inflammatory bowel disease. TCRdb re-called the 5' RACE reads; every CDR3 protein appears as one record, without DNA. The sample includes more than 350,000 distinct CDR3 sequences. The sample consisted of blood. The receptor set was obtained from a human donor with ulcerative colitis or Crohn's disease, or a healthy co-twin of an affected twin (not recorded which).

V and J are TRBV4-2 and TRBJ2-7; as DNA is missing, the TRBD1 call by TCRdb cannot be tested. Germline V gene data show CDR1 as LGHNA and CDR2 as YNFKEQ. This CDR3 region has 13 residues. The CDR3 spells CASSQGRDYEQYF.

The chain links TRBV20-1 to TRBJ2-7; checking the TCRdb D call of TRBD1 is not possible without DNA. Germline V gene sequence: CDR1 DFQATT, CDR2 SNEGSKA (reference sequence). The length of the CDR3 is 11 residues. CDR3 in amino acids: CSASDSYEQYF.

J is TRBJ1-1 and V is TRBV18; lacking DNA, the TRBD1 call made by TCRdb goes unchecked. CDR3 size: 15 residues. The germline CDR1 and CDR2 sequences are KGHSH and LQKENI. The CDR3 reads CASSRKQGERNEAFF.

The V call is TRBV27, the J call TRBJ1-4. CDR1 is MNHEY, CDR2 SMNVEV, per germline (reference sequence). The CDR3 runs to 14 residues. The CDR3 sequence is CASSSSLAGEKLFF. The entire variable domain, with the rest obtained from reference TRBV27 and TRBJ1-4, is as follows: EAQVTQNPRYLITVTGKKLTVTCSQNMNHEYMSWYRQDPGLGLRQIYYSMNVEVTDKGDVPEGYKVSRKEKRNFPLILESPSPNQTSLYFCASSSSLAGEKLFFGSGTQLSVL.

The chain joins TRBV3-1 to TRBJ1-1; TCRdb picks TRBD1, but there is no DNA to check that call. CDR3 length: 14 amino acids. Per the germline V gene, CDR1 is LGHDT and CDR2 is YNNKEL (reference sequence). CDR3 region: CASKDPTGNTEAFF.

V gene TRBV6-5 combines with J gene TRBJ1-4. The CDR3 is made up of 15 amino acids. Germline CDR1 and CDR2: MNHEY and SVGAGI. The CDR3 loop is CASSYSQLRNEKLFF.

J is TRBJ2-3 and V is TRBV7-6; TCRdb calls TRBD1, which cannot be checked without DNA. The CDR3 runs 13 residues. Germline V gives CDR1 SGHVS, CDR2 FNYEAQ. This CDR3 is CASSSTGPDTQYF.

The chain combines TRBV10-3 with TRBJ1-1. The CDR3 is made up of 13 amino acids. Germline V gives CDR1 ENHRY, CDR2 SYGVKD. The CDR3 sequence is CAISDPLNTEAFF.

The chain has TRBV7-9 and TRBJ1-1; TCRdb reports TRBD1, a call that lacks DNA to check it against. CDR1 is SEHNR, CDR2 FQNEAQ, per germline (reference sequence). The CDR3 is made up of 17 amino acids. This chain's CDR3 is CASSWPRSGGTVTEAFF.

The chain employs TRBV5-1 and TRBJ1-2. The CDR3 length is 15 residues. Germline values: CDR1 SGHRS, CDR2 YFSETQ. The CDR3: CASSLVGDTNYGYTF.

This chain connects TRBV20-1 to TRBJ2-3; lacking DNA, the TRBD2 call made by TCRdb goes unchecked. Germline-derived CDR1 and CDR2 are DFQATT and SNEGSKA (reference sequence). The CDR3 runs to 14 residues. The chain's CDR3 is CSAKTSGRWDTQYF.

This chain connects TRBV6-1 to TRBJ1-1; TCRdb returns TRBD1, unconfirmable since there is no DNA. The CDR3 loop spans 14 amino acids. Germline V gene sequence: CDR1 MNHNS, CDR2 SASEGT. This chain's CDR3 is CASRSGFQQPEAFF.

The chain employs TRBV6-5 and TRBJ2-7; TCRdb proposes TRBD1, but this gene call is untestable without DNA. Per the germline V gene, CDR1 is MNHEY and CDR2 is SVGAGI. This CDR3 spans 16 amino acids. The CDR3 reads CASSYSGRGGSYGQYF.

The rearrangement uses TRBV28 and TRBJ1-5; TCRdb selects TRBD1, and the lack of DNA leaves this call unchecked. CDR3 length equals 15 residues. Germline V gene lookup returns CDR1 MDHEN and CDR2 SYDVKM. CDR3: CASSTTRQGSQPQHF.

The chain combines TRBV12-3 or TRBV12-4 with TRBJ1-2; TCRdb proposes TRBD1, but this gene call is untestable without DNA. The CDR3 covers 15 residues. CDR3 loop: CASSSGQGTGYGYTF.

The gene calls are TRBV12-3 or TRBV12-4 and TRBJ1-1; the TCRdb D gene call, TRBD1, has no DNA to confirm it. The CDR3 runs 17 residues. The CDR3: CASSFPAWGHPNTEAFF.